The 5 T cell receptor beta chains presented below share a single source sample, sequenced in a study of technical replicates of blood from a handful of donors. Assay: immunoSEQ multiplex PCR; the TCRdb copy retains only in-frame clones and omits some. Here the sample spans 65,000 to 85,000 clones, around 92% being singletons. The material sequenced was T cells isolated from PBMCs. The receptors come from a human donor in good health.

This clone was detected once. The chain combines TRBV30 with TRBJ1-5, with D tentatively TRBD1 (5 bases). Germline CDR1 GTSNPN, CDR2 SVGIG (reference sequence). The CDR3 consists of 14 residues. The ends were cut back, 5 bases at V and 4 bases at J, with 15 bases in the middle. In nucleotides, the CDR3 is TGTGCCTGGGGGGCCGGACGGGCGAATCAGCCCCAGCATTTT. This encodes CAWGAGRANQPQHF.

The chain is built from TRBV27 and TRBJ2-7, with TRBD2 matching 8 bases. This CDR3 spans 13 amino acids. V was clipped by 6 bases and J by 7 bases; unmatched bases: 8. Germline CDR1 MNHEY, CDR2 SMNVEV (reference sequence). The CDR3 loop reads CASRAGVLGEQYF. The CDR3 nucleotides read TGTGCCAGCAGAGCGGGAGTCTTGGGGGAGCAGTACTTC.

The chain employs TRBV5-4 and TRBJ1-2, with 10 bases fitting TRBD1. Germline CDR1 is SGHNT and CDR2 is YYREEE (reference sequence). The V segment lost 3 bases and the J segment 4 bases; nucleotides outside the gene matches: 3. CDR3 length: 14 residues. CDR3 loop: CASSSRDRGYGYTF. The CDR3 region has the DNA TGTGCCAGCAGCTCCCGGGACAGGGGCTATGGCTACACCTTC.

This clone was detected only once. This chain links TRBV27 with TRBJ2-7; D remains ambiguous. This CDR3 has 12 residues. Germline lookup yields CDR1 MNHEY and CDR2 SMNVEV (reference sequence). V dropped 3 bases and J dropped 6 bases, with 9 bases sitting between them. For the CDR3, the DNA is TGTGCCAGCAGTTTTGGGCTTGGCGAGCAGTACTTC. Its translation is CASSFGLGEQYF.

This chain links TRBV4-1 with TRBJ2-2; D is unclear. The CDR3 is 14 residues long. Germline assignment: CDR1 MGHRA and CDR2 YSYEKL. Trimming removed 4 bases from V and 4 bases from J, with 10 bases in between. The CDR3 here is CASSPSSSTGELFF. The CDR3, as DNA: TGCGCCAGCAGCCCTTCGAGTAGCACCGGGGAGCTGTTTTTT.